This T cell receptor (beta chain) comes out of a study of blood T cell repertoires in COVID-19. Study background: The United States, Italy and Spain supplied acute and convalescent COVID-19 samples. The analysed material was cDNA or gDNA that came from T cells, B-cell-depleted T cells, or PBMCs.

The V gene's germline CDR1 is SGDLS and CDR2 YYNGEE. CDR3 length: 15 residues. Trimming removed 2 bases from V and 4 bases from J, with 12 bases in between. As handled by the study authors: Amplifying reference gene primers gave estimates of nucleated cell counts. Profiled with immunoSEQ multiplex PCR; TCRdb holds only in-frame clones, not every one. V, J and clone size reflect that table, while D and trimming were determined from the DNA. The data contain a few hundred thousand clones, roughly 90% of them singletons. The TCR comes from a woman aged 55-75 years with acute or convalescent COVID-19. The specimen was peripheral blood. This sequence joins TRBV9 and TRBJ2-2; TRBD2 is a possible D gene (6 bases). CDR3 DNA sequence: TGTGCCAGCAGCGTTACTAGCTTAGTCACCGGGGAGCTGTTTTTT. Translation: CASSVTSLVTGELFF.